The 22 T cell receptor beta chains in this list originate from one sample, sequenced in a study of Graves' ophthalmopathy and Graves' hyperthyroidism. The TCR beta CDR3 regions underwent amplification from RNA transcripts. RT-PCR in the first round used HTBI primers; a second-round multiplex PCR followed. From the multiplex PCR reads, TCRdb called clonotypes with MiXCR, one entry per CDR3 protein. The table lists 200,000 to 250,000 distinct CDR3 sequences, around 42% of them singletons. Specimen: peripheral blood. The source of these receptors is an adult man with Graves' ophthalmopathy.

This clonotype was observed a handful of times. The V gene is TRBV7-9, the J gene TRBJ2-2; D remains ambiguous. This CDR3 region has 14 residues. V lost 5 bases, J lost 7 bases, and 14 bases lay in between. CDR1 is SEHNR, CDR2 FQNEAQ, per germline (reference sequence). CDR3 coding DNA: TGTGCCAGCAGCCCCCTGGACCGTAACGGGGAGCTGTTTTTT. Its protein product is CASSPLDRNGELFF.

J is TRBJ1-1 and V is TRBV10-3, with D uncertain. The length of the CDR3 is 14 residues. The V gene's germline CDR1 is ENHRY and CDR2 SYGVKD. Trimming pared 0 bases from V and 1 base from J, leaving 6 bases between. CDR3 sequence (DNA): TGTGCCATCAGTGAGTCGGGAGGGAACACTGAAGCTTTCTTT. Translating it yields CAISESGGNTEAFF.

This clonotype was detected a few times. The rearrangement joins TRBV29-1 to TRBJ2-7; possible D gene TRBD2, 5 bases. The V and J ends lost 4 bases and 3 bases respectively, with 10 bases between them. CDR1 SQVTM and CDR2 ANQGSEA come from the germline V gene. The CDR3 is 12 amino acids. CDR3 nucleotides: TGCAGCGTTGCCGGGGATATCTACGAGCAGTACTTC. Protein sequence: CSVAGDIYEQYF.

The genes are TRBV29-1 and TRBJ2-5, with D unclear. The germline V gene encodes CDR1 SQVTM and CDR2 ANQGSEA. V lost 1 base, J lost 1 base, and 10 bases lay in between. CDR3 length: 14 residues. The CDR3 bases are TGCAGCGTTGAAGGGGGTTTCGGCCAAGAGACCCAGTACTTC. Encoded protein: CSVEGGFGQETQYF.

The V call is TRBV20-1, the J call TRBJ1-5, with 8 nucleotides matching TRBD1. Germline lookup yields CDR1 DFQATT and CDR2 SNEGSKA (reference sequence). This CDR3 is 16 amino acids long. With V trimmed by 1 base and J by 4 bases, 9 bases remained unmatched. The chain's CDR3 is CSARGPLDRDNQPQHF. The CDR3 coding sequence is TGCAGTGCTAGAGGCCCCCTGGACAGGGATAATCAGCCCCAGCATTTT.

Worth noting for this clonotype: One end of the junction is discordant with germline, which a read error may explain. This chain links TRBV10-3 with TRBJ1-2, with D uncertain. Germline values: CDR1 ENHRY, CDR2 SYGVKD. This CDR3 contains 14 residues. The CDR3 sequence is CASSEVGPHYGYTF. The CDR3 bases are TGTGCCAGCAGTGAAGTAGGGCCTCACTATGGCTACACCTTC.

This clonotype was recorded a few times. The V gene is TRBV5-1, the J gene TRBJ2-2; D unresolved. The CDR3 is 14 residues long. Per germline, CDR1 SGHRS and CDR2 YFSETQ. Trimming stripped 1 base from V and 4 bases from J, with 8 bases between. The chain's CDR3 is CASSLRWGTGELFF. The CDR3 DNA sequence: TGCGCCAGCAGCTTGCGGTGGGGCACCGGGGAGCTGTTTTTT. Full variable domain (missing parts from reference TRBV5-1 and TRBJ2-2): KAGVTQTPRYLIKTRGQQVTLSCSPISGHRSVSWYQQTPGQGLQFLFEYFSETQRNKGNFPGRFSGRQFSNSRSEMNVSTLELGDSALYLCASSLRWGTGELFFGEGSRLTVL.

This clonotype was seen only a few times. The chain carries TRBV7-2 and TRBJ1-1; D not resolved. CDR3 length: 14 amino acids. The ends were cut back, 0 bases at V and 4 bases at J, with 9 bases in the middle. Per germline, CDR1 SGHTA and CDR2 FQGNSA. DNA for the CDR3: TGTGCCAGCAGCTTAGCTATTTCTAGCACTGAAGCTTTCTTT. Amino acid sequence: CASSLAISSTEAFF. The variable domain in full, with the rest retrieved from reference TRBV7-2 and TRBJ1-1, is GAGVSQSPSNKVTEKGKDVELRCDPISGHTALYWYRQSLGQGLEFLIYFQGNSAPDKSGLPSDRFSAERTGGSVSTLTIQRTQQEDSAVYLCASSLAISSTEAFFGQGTRLTVV.

This clonotype has more than one count but fewer than ten. V gene TRBV12-3 or TRBV12-4 combines with J gene TRBJ2-2; D tentatively reads TRBD1 or TRBD2 (5 bases each). V lost 4 bases and J lost 0, with 15 bases in between. This CDR3 spans 17 amino acids. This CDR3 reads CASSYSGRDANTGELFF. CDR3 coding DNA: TGTGCCAGCAGTTACTCAGGACGGGACGCGAACACCGGGGAGCTGTTTTTT.

This clonotype was counted only a few times. The chain uses TRBV6-5 and TRBJ2-7; 7 positions match TRBD2. This CDR3 comprises 14 residues. CDR1 and CDR2 from the germline V gene are MNHEY and SVGAGI. V shed 2 bases, J shed 7 bases, and the junction held 8 bases outside the gene matches. The CDR3 coding sequence is TGTGCCAGCAGTTACGCAGGGAGGGCTGATGAGCAGTACTTC. The encoded protein is CASSYAGRADEQYF.

This chain connects TRBV7-2 to TRBJ2-5, with TRBD2 matching over 8 bases. The end of the DNA is better explained by TRBJ2-1, so the J call may be wrong. Germline CDR1 SGHTA, CDR2 FQGNSA. The CDR3 is made up of 16 amino acids. The CDR3 DNA sequence: TGTGCCAGCAGCTTAGCGCATGGTAGCGGGAACAATGAGCAGTTCTTC. As protein: CASSLAHGSGNNEQFF.

This clonotype has at least ten counts. The chain is built from TRBV29-1 and TRBJ2-5, with D unresolved. Germline loops: CDR1 SQVTM, CDR2 ANQGSEA. V shed 4 bases and J shed 5 bases, with 14 bases lying between them. The CDR3 loop spans 13 amino acids. CDR3 DNA: TGCAGCGTTGGTCATTCCCTACGGGAGACCCAGTACTTC. It encodes CSVGHSLRETQYF.

In regard to this clonotype: One end of the junction is discordant with germline, which a read error may explain. The chain has TRBV7-2 and TRBJ2-7; D remains ambiguous. The CDR3 is 14 amino acids. The germline CDR1 and CDR2 sequences are SGHTA and FQGNSA. CDR3 sequence reads: CAGSPEGRAYEQYF. In DNA, the CDR3 is TGTGCCGGCAGCCCTGAAGGACGAGCCTACGAGCAGTACTTC. Combining the CDR3 with reference TRBV7-2 and TRBJ2-7 gives the whole variable domain GAGVSQSPSNKVTEKGKDVELRCDPISGHTALYWYRQSLGQGLEFLIYFQGNSAPDKSGLPSDRFSAERTGGSVSTLTIQRTQQEDSAVYLCAGSPEGRAYEQYFGPGTRLTVT.

The rearrangement uses TRBV7-9 and TRBJ2-7, with D possibly being TRBD1 or TRBD2 (6 bases each). CDR1 is SEHNR, CDR2 FQNEAQ, per germline (reference sequence). Trimming removed 7 bases from V and 5 bases from J, with 18 bases in between. The CDR3 length is 14 residues. CDR3 in DNA: TGTGCCAGCACCCCTCCCGGGGGCATCGACGAGCAGTACTTC. Translated, it gives CASTPPGGIDEQYF.

This clonotype was counted many times. This chain links TRBV7-3 with TRBJ1-1; D may be TRBD1 (6 bases). This CDR3 contains 13 residues. V lost 4 bases and J lost 1, with 7 bases in between. Germline values: CDR1 SGHTA, CDR2 FQGTGA. This CDR3 reads CASSSQGNTEAFF. CDR3 sequence (DNA): TGTGCCAGCAGCTCACAGGGGAACACTGAAGCTTTCTTT.

This clonotype was counted only a few times. The V call is TRBV6-5, the J call TRBJ1-6; TRBD1 aligns across 9 bases. This CDR3 is 14 amino acids long. V shed 6 bases and J 3 bases; nucleotides not matched to a gene: 0. The germline V gene has CDR1 MNHEY and CDR2 SVGAGI. This CDR3 reads CASRGQGYNSPLHF. In DNA, the CDR3 is TGTGCCAGCAGGGGACAGGGCTATAATTCACCCCTCCACTTT.

The chain carries TRBV12-3 or TRBV12-4 and TRBJ1-4; the D is unclear. CDR3 length: 15 residues. V lost 5 bases and J lost 8, with 18 bases in between. CDR3 region: CASSPATGQIEKLFF. The CDR3 DNA follows: TGTGCCAGCAGTCCAGCGACTGGCCAGATCGAAAAACTGTTTTTT.

The rearrangement uses TRBV6-1 and TRBJ1-3, with D hard to call. Germline V CDR1 and CDR2: MNHNS, SASEGT. The CDR3 is 12 amino acids. The ends were cut back, 7 bases at V and 4 bases at J, with 8 bases in the middle. CDR3 protein: CASKFEGNTIYF. In DNA, the CDR3 is TGTGCCAGCAAGTTTGAGGGAAACACCATATATTTT.

This clonotype was counted many times. This chain connects TRBV12-3 or TRBV12-4 to TRBJ2-5; D is possibly TRBD1 (7 bases). The CDR3 has 15 residues. The germline V and J ends were trimmed by 6 bases and 5 bases, with 19 bases remaining between them. CDR3 residues: CASSPHAGGKETQYF. In nucleotides, the CDR3 is TGTGCCAGCAGCCCCCATGCAGGGGGGAAGGAGACCCAGTACTTC.

V gene TRBV7-8 combines with J gene TRBJ2-5; 7 bases align to TRBD2. The CDR3 contains 13 residues. From germline, CDR1 is SGHVS and CDR2 FQNEAQ. V was clipped by 4 bases and J by 4 bases; unmatched bases: 3. The CDR3 protein is CASSSTSLETQYF. The DNA for the CDR3 is TGTGCCAGCAGCTCGACTAGCTTAGAGACCCAGTACTTC.

A remark on this clonotype: One end of the junction does not line up with germline, which may come from a read error. The chain is built from TRBV24-1 and TRBJ1-5; D perhaps matches TRBD1 (5 bases). The CDR3 length is 15 residues. Germline V gene lookup returns CDR1 KGHDR and CDR2 SFDVKD. The CDR3 region is CATSDLQGGDQPPHF. The CDR3 DNA is TGTGCCACCAGTGATTTGCAGGGTGGCGATCAGCCCCCGCATTTT.

The table lists this clonotype with many counts. The chain couples TRBV9 to TRBJ1-4; TRBD1 agrees at 7 bases. After removal of 3 bases from V and 0 bases from J, the junction contained 2 bases not matched to a gene. Per the germline V gene, CDR1 is SGDLS and CDR2 is YYNGEE. There are 15 residues in the CDR3. CDR3 bases: TGTGCCAGCAGCGCAACAGGGGCAACTAATGAAAAACTGTTTTTT. Residues: CASSATGATNEKLFF.